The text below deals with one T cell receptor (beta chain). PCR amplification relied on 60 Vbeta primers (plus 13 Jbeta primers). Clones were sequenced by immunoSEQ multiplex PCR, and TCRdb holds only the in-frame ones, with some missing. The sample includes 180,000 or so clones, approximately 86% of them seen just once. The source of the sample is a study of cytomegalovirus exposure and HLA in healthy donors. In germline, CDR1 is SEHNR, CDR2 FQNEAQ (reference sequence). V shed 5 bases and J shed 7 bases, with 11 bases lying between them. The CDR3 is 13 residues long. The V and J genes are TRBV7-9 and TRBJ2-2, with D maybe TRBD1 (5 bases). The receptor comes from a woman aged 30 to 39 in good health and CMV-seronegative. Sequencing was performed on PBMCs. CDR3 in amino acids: CASSRGQIGELFF. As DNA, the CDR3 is TGTGCCAGCAGCCGCGGACAAATCGGGGAGCTGTTTTTT.